This T cell receptor (beta chain) was identified during a study of T cells in Graves' hyperthyroidism and ophthalmopathy. The overall study: Peripheral blood was secured at the point of initial diagnosis, before any treatment.

The CDR3 consists of 16 residues. V was trimmed by 1 base and J by 4 bases, leaving 16 bases between them. CDR1 is SEHNR, CDR2 FQNEAQ, per germline (reference sequence). These patients, aged 18 to 65, had recently diagnosed hyperthyroidism lasting under 2 months. This clonotype was counted a few times. The CDR3 regions of TCR beta were amplified from RNA transcripts. The HTBI primer set was used in a first-round RT-PCR of the TCR CDR3. Each CDR3 protein is one row after TCRdb ran MiXCR on the multiplex PCR reads. This table has approximately 870,000 distinct CDR3 sequences, around 39% appearing once. The genes are TRBV7-9 and TRBJ1-1; D may be TRBD1 (6 bases). The sample was blood. The TCR originated in a man between 18 and 29 years old with Graves' hyperthyroidism. CDR3 sequence reads: CASSLGQGRLSTEAFF. As DNA, the CDR3 is TGTGCCAGCAGCTTAGGGCAGGGGAGGTTAAGCACTGAAGCTTTCTTT.